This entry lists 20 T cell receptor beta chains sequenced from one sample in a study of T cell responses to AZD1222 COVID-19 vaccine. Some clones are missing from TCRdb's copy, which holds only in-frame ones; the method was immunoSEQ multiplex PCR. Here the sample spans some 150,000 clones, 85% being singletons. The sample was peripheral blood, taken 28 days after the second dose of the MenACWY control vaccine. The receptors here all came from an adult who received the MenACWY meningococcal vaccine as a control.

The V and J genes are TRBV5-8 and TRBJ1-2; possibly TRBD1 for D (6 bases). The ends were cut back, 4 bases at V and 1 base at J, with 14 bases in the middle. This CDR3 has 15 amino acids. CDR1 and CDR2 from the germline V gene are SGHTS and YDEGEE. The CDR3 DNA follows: TGTGCCAGCAGCCTTACTACGGACAGTAACTATGGCTACACCTTC. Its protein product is CASSLTTDSNYGYTF.

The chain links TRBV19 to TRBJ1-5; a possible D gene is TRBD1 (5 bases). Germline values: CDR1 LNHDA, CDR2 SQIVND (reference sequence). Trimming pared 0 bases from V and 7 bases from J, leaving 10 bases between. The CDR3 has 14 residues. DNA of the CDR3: TGTGCCAGTAGTATAGAGAGCAGGGTCCAGCCCCAGCATTTT. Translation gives CASSIESRVQPQHF.

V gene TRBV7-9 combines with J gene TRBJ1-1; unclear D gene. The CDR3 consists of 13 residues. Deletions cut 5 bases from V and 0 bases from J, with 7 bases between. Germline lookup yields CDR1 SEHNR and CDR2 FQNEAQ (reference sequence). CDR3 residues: CASSTQMNTEAFF. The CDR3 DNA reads TGTGCCAGCAGCACACAGATGAACACTGAAGCTTTCTTT.

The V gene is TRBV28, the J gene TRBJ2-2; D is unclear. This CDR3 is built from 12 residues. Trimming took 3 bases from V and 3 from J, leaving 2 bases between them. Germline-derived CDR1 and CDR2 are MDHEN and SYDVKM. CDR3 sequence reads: CASSFYTGELFF. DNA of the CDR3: TGTGCCAGCAGTTTTTACACCGGGGAGCTGTTTTTT.

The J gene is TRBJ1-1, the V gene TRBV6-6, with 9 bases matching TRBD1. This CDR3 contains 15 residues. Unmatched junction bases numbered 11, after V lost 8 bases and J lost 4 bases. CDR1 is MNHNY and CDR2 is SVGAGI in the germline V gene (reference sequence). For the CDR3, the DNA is TGTGCCAGCGTCGACGGGACAGGGTCTGCCACTGAAGCTTTCTTT. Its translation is CASVDGTGSATEAFF.

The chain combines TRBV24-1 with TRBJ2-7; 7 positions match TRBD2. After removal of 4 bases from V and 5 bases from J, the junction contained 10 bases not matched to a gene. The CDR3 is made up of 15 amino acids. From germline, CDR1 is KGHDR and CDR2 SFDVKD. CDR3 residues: CATSDPAAGVDEQYF. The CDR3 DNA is TGTGCCACCAGTGACCCCGCCGCGGGAGTGGACGAGCAGTACTTC.

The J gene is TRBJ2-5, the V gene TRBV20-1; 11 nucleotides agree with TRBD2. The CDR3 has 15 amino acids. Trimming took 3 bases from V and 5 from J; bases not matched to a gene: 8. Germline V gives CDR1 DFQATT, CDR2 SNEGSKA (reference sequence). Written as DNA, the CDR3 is TGCAGTGCTAGTTCCCTAGCGGGGGGCGGGGAGACCCAGTACTTC. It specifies CSASSLAGGGETQYF.

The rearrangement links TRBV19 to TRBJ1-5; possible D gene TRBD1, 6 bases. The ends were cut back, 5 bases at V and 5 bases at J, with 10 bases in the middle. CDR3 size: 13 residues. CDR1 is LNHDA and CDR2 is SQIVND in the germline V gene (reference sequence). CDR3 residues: CASSFRGDQPQHF. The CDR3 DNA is TGTGCCAGTAGTTTCAGGGGCGATCAGCCCCAGCATTTT. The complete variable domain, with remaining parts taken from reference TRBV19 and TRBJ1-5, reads DGGITQSPKYLFRKEGQNVTLSCEQNLNHDAMYWYRQDPGQGLRLIYYSQIVNDFQKGDIAEGYSVSREKKESFPLTVTSAQKNPTAFYLCASSFRGDQPQHFGDGTRLSIL.

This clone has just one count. The CDR3 sequence: CASSPRGVHQPQHF. DNA for the CDR3: TGTGCCAGCAGCCCCCGGGGGGTGCATCAGCCCCAGCATTTT. The chain is built from TRBV11-2 and TRBJ1-5; TRBD1 might be the D (5 bases). Trimming left V 5 bases short and J 5 bases short, with 13 bases between. Germline V gene lookup returns CDR1 SGHAT and CDR2 FQNNGV. This CDR3 is 14 amino acids long.

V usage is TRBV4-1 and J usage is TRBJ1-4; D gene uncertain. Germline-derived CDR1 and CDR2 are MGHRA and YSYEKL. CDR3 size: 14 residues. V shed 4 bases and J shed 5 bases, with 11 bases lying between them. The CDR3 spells CASSLSSGNEKLFF. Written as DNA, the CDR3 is TGCGCCAGCAGCCTATCATCCGGGAATGAAAAACTGTTTTTT.

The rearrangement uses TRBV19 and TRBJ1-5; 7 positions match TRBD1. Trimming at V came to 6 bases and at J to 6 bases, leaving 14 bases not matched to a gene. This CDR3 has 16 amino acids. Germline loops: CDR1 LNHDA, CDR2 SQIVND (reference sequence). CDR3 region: CASSPPGRGMPQPQHF. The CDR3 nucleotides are TGTGCCAGTAGCCCCCCGGGCAGGGGGATGCCTCAGCCCCAGCATTTT.

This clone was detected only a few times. Written as DNA, the CDR3 is TGTGCCAGTAGGAGACAGGTCTCTTATAATTCACCCCTCCACTTT. This codes for CASRRQVSYNSPLHF. V and J are TRBV19 and TRBJ1-6; possible D gene TRBD1, 6 bases. Per germline, CDR1 LNHDA and CDR2 SQIVND (reference sequence). This CDR3 has 15 amino acids. The V and J ends lost 6 bases and 4 bases respectively, with 13 bases between them.

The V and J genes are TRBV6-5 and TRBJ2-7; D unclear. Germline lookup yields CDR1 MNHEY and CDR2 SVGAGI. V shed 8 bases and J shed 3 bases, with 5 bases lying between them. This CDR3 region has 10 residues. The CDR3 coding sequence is TGTGCCAGCCGCGACTACGAGCAGTACTTC. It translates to CASRDYEQYF.

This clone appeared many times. The CDR3 loop reads CASSQDGNYGYTF. In DNA, the CDR3 is TGCGCCAGCAGCCAAGACGGTAACTATGGCTACACCTTC. This chain joins TRBV4-1 and TRBJ1-2; D unclear. The CDR3 consists of 13 residues. The V gene lost 0 bases and the J gene lost 1 base, with 3 bases spanning the gap. CDR1 is MGHRA, CDR2 YSYEKL, per germline.

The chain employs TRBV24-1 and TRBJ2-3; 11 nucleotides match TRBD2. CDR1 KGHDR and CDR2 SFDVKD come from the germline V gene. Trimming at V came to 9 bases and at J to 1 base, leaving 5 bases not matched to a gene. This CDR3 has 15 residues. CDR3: CATALAGVGTDTQYF. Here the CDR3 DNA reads TGTGCCACCGCACTAGCGGGAGTTGGCACAGATACGCAGTATTTT.

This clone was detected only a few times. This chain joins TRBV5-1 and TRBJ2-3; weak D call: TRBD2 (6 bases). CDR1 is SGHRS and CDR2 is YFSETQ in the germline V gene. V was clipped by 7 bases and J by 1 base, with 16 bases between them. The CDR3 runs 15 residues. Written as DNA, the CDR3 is TGCGCCAGCTCCCTGGGGGGTTCCGGCACAGATACGCAGTATTTT. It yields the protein CASSLGGSGTDTQYF.

In DNA form, the CDR3 reads TGTGCCAGCAGCGTAGCTAACAGCATGAACACTGAAGCTTTCTTT. It is translated as CASSVANSMNTEAFF. The chain couples TRBV9 to TRBJ1-1; D not certain. The CDR3 extends over 15 amino acids. V was pared by 0 bases and J by 0 bases, with 9 bases between. Germline V gives CDR1 SGDLS, CDR2 YYNGEE.

The CDR3 is CASSPPGQRNQPQHF. The CDR3, as DNA: TGTGCCAGCTCACCCCCGGGACAGAGAAATCAGCCCCAGCATTTT. The gene calls are TRBV18 and TRBJ1-5, with 7 positions matching TRBD1. Germline V CDR1 and CDR2: KGHSH, LQKENI. The CDR3 totals 15 residues. V lost 3 bases, J lost 4 bases, and 6 bases stayed unmatched.

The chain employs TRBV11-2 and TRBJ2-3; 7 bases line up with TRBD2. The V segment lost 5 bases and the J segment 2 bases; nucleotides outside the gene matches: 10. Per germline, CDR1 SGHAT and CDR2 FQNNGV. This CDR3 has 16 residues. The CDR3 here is CASSPPERGFTDTQYF. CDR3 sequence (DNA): TGTGCCAGCAGCCCCCCGGAGCGGGGATTCACAGATACGCAGTATTTT.

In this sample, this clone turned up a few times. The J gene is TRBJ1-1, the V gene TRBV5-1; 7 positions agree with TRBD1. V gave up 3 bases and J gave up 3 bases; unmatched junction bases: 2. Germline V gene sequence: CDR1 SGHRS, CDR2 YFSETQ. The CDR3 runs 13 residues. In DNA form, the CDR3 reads TGCGCCAGCAGCTCGACAGGGTACACTGAAGCTTTCTTT. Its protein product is CASSSTGYTEAFF. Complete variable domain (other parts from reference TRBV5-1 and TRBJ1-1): KAGVTQTPRYLIKTRGQQVTLSCSPISGHRSVSWYQQTPGQGLQFLFEYFSETQRNKGNFPGRFSGRQFSNSRSEMNVSTLELGDSALYLCASSSTGYTEAFFGQGTRLTVV.